Each of the 10 T cell receptor beta chains below was sequenced from the same sample in a study of tissue T cells after allogeneic stem cell transplantation. Sample time point: mouse harvest day 7 after allogeneic transplant. Mouse grafts combined 10^7 T-cell-depleted bone marrow cells with 10^6 splenic CD5+ T cells. Some clones are missing from TCRdb's copy, which holds only in-frame ones; the method was immunoSEQ multiplex PCR. The table includes roughly 5,300 clones, approximately 56% detected once. Sequencing was performed on gut tissue. The receptors derive from a female BALB/c mouse given C57BL/6 T cells with graft-versus-host disease after an allogeneic hematopoietic cell transplant.

In the case of this clone: Gene names refer to mouse genes. The read ends 1 residue early relative to the CDR3; the germline J gene fills the gap. The chain joins TRBV26 to TRBJ1-3; D is uncertain. The germline V and J ends were trimmed by 4 bases and 0 bases, with 4 bases remaining between them. The CDR3 contains 13 residues. Germline assignment: CDR1 KGHPV and CDR2 FQNQEV (reference sequence). This chain's CDR3 is CASSQNSGNTLYF. CDR3 DNA, as far as it was read: TGTGCCAGCAGTCAGAATTCTGGAAATACGCTCTAT.

As concerns this clone: Germline and genes: mouse. The CDR3 end lies 1 residue beyond the end of the read and is filled in from the germline J gene. The chain uses TRBV13-2 and TRBJ2-7; tentatively, D is TRBD1 (6 bases). Germline-derived CDR1 and CDR2 are NNHNN and SYGAGS (reference sequence). The V and J ends lost 3 bases and 6 bases respectively, with 13 bases between them. The CDR3 totals 13 residues. The CDR3 reads CASGVRTGFEQYF. The sequenced part of the CDR3 DNA is TGTGCCAGCGGTGTACGCACAGGGTTTGAACAGTAC.

Concerning this clone: The genes are named according to mouse. The read falls 1 residue short of the CDR3 end, and the missing part is taken from the germline J gene. The chain links TRBV19 to TRBJ2-2; TRBD2 matches at 9 bases. The CDR3 length is 16 residues. V was clipped by 6 bases and J by 0 bases; unmatched bases: 6. In germline, CDR1 is FNHDT, CDR2 SITEND (reference sequence). CDR3 DNA, as far as it was read: TGTGCCAGCACCCTCGGACTGGGGCCAAACACCGGGCAGCTCTAC. Encoded protein: CASTLGLGPNTGQLY. The entire CDR3 is CASTLGLGPNTGQLYF.

For this clone: Gene names and germline refer to mouse. The observed sequence ends 1 residue before the CDR3 terminus, with the missing tail filled in from the germline J gene. The same CDR3 is also encoded by other DNA sequences in this sample. This chain uses TRBV26 with TRBJ1-2, with TRBD1 as a possible D gene (5 bases). This CDR3 is 14 amino acids long. Germline assignment: CDR1 KGHPV and CDR2 FQNQEV (reference sequence). Trimming pared 4 bases from V and 0 bases from J, leaving 9 bases between. The CDR3 region is CASSRQGANSDYTF. CDR3 DNA, as far as it was read: TGTGCCAGCAGTCGCCAGGGTGCAAACTCCGACTACACC.

To note about this clone: Mouse gene names and germline throughout. CDR3 sequence reads: CASSQGQANTEVFF. The DNA read from the CDR3 is TGTGCCAGCAGCCAGGGACAAGCAAACACAGAAGTCTTC. This rearrangement joins TRBV3 to TRBJ1-1; the D gene is possibly TRBD1 (6 bases). Read sequence stops 1 residue before the CDR3 end, and the germline J gene provides the missing end. CDR1 is SNHLY, CDR2 FYNGKV, per germline (reference sequence). This CDR3 has 14 amino acids. Trimming took 5 bases from V and 0 from J, leaving 10 bases between them.

A remark on this clone: Germline and genes: mouse. The read terminates 1 residue before the CDR3 end, so the remaining end is supplied by the germline J gene. The chain has TRBV23 and TRBJ1-1; the DNA was not used to check the table's D call, TRBD1. The CDR3 is made up of 13 amino acids. Germline assignment: CDR1 KGHTA and CDR2 FQNQQP. CDR3 amino acids: CSSSQQGDTEVFF. CDR3 DNA (partial): TGCTCCAGCAGTCAACAGGGAGACACAGAAGTCTTC. The complete variable domain, with remaining parts taken from reference TRBV23 and TRBJ1-1, reads DAAVTQKPRYLIKMKGQEAEMKCIPEKGHTAVFWYQQKQSKELKFLIYFQNQQPLDQIDMVKERFSAVCPSSSLCSLGIRTCEAEDSALYLCSSSQQGDTEVFFGKGTRLTVV.

This clone was observed once. The gene symbols are mouse symbols. Read coverage stops 1 residue before the CDR3 terminus; the germline J gene supplies the remainder. V and J are TRBV26 and TRBJ1-6, with D possibly being TRBD1 (6 bases). TRBJ1-6 belongs to the ORF category, with a function that is uncertain. CDR1 is KGHPV, CDR2 FQNQEV, per germline (reference sequence). The CDR3 spans 17 residues. Trimming took 4 bases from V and 0 from J, leaving 13 bases between them. CDR3 DNA (partial): TGTGCCAGCAGTCCCCAAAAGGGGGGTTCCTATAATTCGCCCCTCTAC. Amino acids: CASSPQKGGSYNSPLY. Given in full, the CDR3 is CASSPQKGGSYNSPLYF.

As to this clone: Gene names follow the mouse nomenclature. The missing CDR3 end, 1 residue past where the read stops, is filled in from the germline J gene. The V call is TRBV5, the J call TRBJ1-1, with TRBD1 matching 7 bases. The CDR3 is 14 residues long. Germline V gene sequence: CDR1 LGHNA, CDR2 YNLKQL (reference sequence). With 8 bases clipped from V and 1 base from J, the junction kept 7 bases outside the gene matches. The part of the CDR3 DNA that was read is TGTGCCAGCCCGGACAGGAGATGGAACACAGAAGTCTTC. Protein product: CASPDRRWNTEVF. In full, the CDR3 is CASPDRRWNTEVFF.

Concerning this clone: Gene and germline names: mouse. The missing CDR3 end, 1 residue past where the read stops, is filled in from the germline J gene. V gene TRBV19 combines with J gene TRBJ1-5; tentatively, D is TRBD1 (5 bases). CDR1 and CDR2 from the germline V gene are FNHDT and SITEND (reference sequence). Between the trimmed V and J ends, which lost 4 bases and 4 bases, there was a span of 6 bases. This CDR3 has 12 residues. The CDR3 bases that were read are TGTGCCAGCAGTGACAGAAACCAGGCTCCGCTT. It translates to CASSDRNQAPL. From start to end, the CDR3 is CASSDRNQAPLF.

Notes on this clone: Mouse gene names and germline throughout. Sequencing ends 1 residue short of the CDR3 end; the germline J gene provides the rest. The chain links TRBV13-3 to TRBJ2-2, with a possible D match to TRBD2 (6 bases). CDR1 and CDR2 (germline): NNHDY, SYVADS. V was pared by 3 bases and J by 4 bases, with 10 bases between. This CDR3 is built from 14 residues. The CDR3 loop is CASSALGTTGQLYF. Incomplete CDR3 DNA: TGTGCCAGCAGTGCGCTGGGGACCACCGGGCAGCTCTAC.